In its sample, the clone carrying this TCR beta chain was seen a few times. The data were produced by immunoSEQ multiplex PCR, yet TCRdb's version contains in-frame clones alone and is incomplete. The sample has about 58,000 clones, approximately 89% seen once. The CDR3 consists of 16 residues. Germline loops: CDR1 SGHTA, CDR2 FQGTGA. The V and J ends lost 1 base and 7 bases, in that order; junction bases with no gene match: 5. These data are taken from a study of identifying expanded T cells in peripheral blood. This TCR was recovered from a person between 18 and 69 years old in good health. Sequencing was done on a sample of blood. The chain links TRBV7-3 to TRBJ2-1; 12 nucleotides align to TRBD2. The DNA for the CDR3 is TGTGCCAGCAGCTTAAGAGGGGGGACTAGCGGGAATGAGCAGTTCTTC. This encodes CASSLRGGTSGNEQFF.